The present T cell receptor beta chain was sequenced within a study of T-cell memory formation after mild COVID-19. This clonotype came up many times. TCRdb re-called the 5' RACE reads with MiXCR, one entry per CDR3 protein. The sample includes fewer than 30,000 distinct CDR3 sequences, 9% to 15% of them seen just once. CDR3 length: 15 amino acids. Deletions cut 11 bases from V and 0 bases from J, with 17 bases between. Germline V gene data show CDR1 as SNHLY and CDR2 as FYNNEI. The clonotype originates from an adult woman who had mild COVID-19 (a few samples of this study predate the infection). Cell type and time point are not known. Sample: PBMCs or a T cell subset sorted from them (not recorded which). This chain connects TRBV2 to TRBJ2-4; TRBD2 is a possible D gene (6 bases). The CDR3 region has the DNA TGTGCCGTACAACCGGGACTTGGAGCCAAAAACATTCAGTACTTC. This codes for CAVQPGLGAKNIQYF.